This T cell receptor beta chain was captured in a study of response to subunit inactivated influenza vaccine. This CDR3 is 13 amino acids long. The germline gives CDR1 MNHEY, CDR2 SVGEGT. Trimming removed 2 bases at V and 7 bases at J, with 11 bases between. Using its own MiXCR run on the RT-PCR reads, TCRdb lists one record per CDR3 protein. The data contain more than 500,000 distinct CDR3 sequences, around 10% of them singletons. This same sample was also taken into another study, of T cells expressing NK-cell markers. That study adds: With UMIs, 5'RACE template switching was used to make TCR beta cDNA. Each of about six donors carried dominant NKG2C+ clonotypes accounting for about 1.0-7.0% of CD8+ T cells.

The input for sequencing was PBMCs from blood, taken on the day of vaccination. This clonotype was obtained from a man aged 45-65 years who received an inactivated influenza vaccine. The chain recombines TRBV6-2 or TRBV6-3 with TRBJ1-1; no definite D call. Here the CDR3 DNA reads TGTGCCAGCAGTTACCCCCGATACGGTGAAGCTTTCTTT. Protein sequence: CASSYPRYGEAFF.